The entry below gives a single TCR beta chain sequence along with its context. This entry belongs to a study of blood T cell repertoires in COVID-19. Study-level information: Acute and convalescent COVID-19 samples came from the United States, Italy and Spain. T cells, B-cell-depleted T cells, or PBMCs provided the cDNA or gDNA that served as material.

V was clipped by 6 bases and J by 2 bases, with 14 bases between them. Germline-derived CDR1 and CDR2 are SGHRS and YFSETQ. This CDR3 spans 14 amino acids. Followed over time, Seattle patients had been enrolled while infection was active. In the original processing: Reference gene primer amplification in the assay estimated nucleated cell counts. Assay used: immunoSEQ multiplex PCR; TCRdb lists only in-frame clones, some missing. For V, J and clone size, that table is used; D and trimming come from the DNA. The repertoire includes 200,000 to 250,000 clones, approximately 86% of them detected once, and roughly a tenth sits in the top ten.

The sequenced material came from peripheral blood. The receptor comes from a woman in her 50s with COVID-19, enrolled during active disease. The chain recombines TRBV5-1 with TRBJ1-1; a possible D gene is TRBD1 (5 bases). CDR3: CASKRGSTNTEAFF. For the CDR3, the DNA is TGCGCCAGCAAAAGGGGCAGCACTAACACTGAAGCTTTCTTT.